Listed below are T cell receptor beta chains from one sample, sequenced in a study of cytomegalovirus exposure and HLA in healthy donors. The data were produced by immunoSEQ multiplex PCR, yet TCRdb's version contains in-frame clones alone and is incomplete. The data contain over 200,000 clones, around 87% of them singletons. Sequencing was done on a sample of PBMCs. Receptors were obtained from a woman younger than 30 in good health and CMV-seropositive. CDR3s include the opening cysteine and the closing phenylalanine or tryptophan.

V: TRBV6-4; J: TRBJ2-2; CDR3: CASRLAGDTGELFF
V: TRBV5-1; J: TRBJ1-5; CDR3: CASSPVKGSNQPQHF
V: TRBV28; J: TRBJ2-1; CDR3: CASSPLGDRYNEQFF
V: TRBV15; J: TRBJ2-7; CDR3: CATSREALVTETYEQYF
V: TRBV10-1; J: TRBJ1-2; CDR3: CATSVGVDYGYTF
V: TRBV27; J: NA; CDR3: CASSLFRGAYEQYF
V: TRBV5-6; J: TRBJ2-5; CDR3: CASKPGLATETQYF
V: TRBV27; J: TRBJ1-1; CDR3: CASSLRGTEAFF
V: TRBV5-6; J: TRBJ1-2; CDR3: CASARGANYGYTF
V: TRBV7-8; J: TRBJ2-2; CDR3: CASSLDAAGGGELFF
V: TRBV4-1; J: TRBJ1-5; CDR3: CASSQNLHQPQHF
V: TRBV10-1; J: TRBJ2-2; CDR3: CASSELTGTGNTGELFF
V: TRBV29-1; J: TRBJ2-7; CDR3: CSVGFRLAGDEQYF
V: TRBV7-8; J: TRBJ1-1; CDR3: CASSQGRRDAFF
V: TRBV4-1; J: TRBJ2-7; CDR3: CASSPWHYSGSLSYEQYF
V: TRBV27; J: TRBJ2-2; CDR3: CASSLGLAGGPHGELFF
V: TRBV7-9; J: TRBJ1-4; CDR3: CASSLSGDEKLFF
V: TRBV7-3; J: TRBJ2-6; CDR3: CASSSLPGSGANVLTF
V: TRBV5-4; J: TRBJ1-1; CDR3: CASSPWDRGFNTEAFF
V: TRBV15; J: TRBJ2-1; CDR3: CATSPRLVAYPEQFF
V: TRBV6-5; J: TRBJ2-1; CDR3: CASSLLPSGTYNEQFF
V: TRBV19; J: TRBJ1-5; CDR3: CASSISDQPQHF
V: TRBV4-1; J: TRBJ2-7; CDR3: CASSQIGRRNEQYF
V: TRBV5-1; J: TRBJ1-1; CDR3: CASSLGSNRDGEAFF
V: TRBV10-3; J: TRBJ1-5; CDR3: CATWDRTSNQPQHF
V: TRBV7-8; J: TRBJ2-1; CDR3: CASFSLGLQGANINEQFF
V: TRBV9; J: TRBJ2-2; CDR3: CASGRNTGELFF
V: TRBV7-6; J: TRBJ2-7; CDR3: CASSLTREDEQYF
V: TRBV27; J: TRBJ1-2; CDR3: CASSLSSGNYGYTF
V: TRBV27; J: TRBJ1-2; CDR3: CASTPGRGVFLNYGYTF
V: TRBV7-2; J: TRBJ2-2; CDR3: CASSAKTSGRLRTGELFF
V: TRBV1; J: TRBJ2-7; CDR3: CTSSQDLTSGSKGRPYEQYF
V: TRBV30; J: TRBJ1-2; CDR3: CAWSAHRDRGRHNYGYTF
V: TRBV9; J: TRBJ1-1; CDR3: CASSPLRAEAFF
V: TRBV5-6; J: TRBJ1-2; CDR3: CASSYRDRGGYTF
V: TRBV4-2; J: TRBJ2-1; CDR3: CASSQGTESYNEQFF
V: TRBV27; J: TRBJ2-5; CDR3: CASILGTGQEETQYF
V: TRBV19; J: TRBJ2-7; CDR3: CASSAGTALYEQYF
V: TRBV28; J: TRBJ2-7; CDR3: CASISGVTYEQYF
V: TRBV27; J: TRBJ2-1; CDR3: CASSFGGAAYNEQFF